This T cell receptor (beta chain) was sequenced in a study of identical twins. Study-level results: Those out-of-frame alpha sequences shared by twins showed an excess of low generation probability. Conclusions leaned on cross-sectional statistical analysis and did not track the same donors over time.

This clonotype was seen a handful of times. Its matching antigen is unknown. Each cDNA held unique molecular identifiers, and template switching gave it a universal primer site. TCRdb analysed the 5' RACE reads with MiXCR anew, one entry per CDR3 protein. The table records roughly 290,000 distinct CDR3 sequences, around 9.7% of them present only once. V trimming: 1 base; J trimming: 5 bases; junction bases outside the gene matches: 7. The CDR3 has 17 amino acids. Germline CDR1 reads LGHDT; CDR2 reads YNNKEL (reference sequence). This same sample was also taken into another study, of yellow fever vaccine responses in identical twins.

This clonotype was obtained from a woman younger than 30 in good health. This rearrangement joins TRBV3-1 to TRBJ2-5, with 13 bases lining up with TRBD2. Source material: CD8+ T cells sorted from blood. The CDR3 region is CASSQGVGLAGVETQYF. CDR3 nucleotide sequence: TGTGCCAGCAGCCAAGGGGTTGGACTAGCGGGAGTGGAGACCCAGTACTTC.